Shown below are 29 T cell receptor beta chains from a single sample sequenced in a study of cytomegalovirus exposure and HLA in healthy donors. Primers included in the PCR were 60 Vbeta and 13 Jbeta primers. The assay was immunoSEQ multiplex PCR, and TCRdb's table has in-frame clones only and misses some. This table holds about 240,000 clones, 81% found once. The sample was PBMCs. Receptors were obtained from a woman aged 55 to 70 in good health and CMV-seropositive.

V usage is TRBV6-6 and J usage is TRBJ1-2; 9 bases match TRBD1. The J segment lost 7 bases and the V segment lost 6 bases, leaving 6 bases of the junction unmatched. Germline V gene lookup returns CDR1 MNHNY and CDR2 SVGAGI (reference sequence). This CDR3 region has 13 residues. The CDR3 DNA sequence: TGTGCCAGCAGCCCGGGACAGGGAGTTGGCTACACCTTC. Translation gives CASSPGQGVGYTF.

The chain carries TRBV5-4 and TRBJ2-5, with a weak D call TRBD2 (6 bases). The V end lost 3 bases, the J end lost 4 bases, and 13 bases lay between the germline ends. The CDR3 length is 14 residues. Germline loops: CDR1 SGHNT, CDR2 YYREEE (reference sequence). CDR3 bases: TGTGCCAGCAGCTGGAGCGGAGGGGCAGAGACCCAGTACTTC. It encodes CASSWSGGAETQYF.

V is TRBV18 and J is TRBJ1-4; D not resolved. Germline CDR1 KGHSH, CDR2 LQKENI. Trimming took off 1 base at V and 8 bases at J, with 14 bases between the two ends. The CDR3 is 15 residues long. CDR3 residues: CASSPQGAGLEKLFF. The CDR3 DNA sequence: TGTGCCAGCTCACCACAGGGAGCGGGCCTAGAAAAACTGTTTTTT. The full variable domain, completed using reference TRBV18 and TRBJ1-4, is NAGVMQNPRHLVRRRGQEARLRCSPMKGHSHVYWYRQLPEEGLKFMVYLQKENIIDESGMPKERFSAEFPKEGPSILRIQQVVRGDSAAYFCASSPQGAGLEKLFFGSGTQLSVL.

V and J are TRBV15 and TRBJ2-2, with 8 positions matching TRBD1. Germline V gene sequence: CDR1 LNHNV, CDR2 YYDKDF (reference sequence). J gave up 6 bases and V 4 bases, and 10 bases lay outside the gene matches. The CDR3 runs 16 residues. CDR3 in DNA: TGTGCCACCAGCACCTTAATGACAGGGGTTTCCGGGGAGCTGTTTTTT. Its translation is CATSTLMTGVSGELFF. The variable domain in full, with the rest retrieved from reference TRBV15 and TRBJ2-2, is DAMVIQNPRYQVTQFGKPVTLSCSQTLNHNVMYWYQQKSSQAPKLLFHYYDKDFNNEADTPDNFQSRRPNTSFCFLDIRSPGLGDTAMYLCATSTLMTGVSGELFFGEGSRLTVL.

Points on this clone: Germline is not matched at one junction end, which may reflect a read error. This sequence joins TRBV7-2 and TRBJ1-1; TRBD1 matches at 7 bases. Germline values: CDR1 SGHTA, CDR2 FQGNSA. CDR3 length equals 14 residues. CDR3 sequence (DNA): TGTGCCAGCAGTTTAGGGGGCAGGTGGACTGAAGCTTTCTTT. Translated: CASSLGGRWTEAFF.

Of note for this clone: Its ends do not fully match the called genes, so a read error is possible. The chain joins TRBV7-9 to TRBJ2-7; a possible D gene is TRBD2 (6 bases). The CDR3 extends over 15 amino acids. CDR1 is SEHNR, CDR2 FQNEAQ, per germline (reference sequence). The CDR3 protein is CSSSTQPSVNYEQYF. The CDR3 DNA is TGTTCCAGCAGCACTCAACCTAGCGTGAACTACGAGCAGTACTTC.

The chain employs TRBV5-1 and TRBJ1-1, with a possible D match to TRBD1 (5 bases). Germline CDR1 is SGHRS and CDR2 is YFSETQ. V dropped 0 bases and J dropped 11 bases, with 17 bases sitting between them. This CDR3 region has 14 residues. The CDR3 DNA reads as TGCGCCAGCAGCTTGGCCTCTAGGGGCGCAAGCGCTTTCTTT. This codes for CASSLASRGASAFF. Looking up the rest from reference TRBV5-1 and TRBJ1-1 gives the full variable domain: KAGVTQTPRYLIKTRGQQVTLSCSPISGHRSVSWYQQTPGQGLQFLFEYFSETQRNKGNFPGRFSGRQFSNSRSEMNVSTLELGDSALYLCASSLASRGASAFFGQGTRLTVV.

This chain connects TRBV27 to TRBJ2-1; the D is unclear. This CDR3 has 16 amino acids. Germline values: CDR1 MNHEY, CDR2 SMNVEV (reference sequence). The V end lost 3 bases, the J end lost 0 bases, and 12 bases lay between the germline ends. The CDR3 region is CASSLGSPSSYNEQFF. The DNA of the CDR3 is TGTGCCAGCAGTTTGGGCAGCCCCAGCTCCTACAATGAGCAGTTCTTC.

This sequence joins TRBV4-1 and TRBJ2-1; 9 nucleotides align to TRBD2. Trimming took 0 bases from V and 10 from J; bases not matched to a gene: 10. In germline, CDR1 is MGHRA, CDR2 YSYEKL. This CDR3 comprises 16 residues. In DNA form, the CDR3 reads TGCGCCAGCAGCCAAGAGGGTCTAGCGGGACTTGGGGAGCAGTTCTTC. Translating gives CASSQEGLAGLGEQFF.

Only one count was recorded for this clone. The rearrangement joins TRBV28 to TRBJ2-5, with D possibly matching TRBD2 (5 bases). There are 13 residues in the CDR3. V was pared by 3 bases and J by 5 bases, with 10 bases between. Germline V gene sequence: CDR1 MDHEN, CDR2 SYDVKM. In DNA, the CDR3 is TGTGCCAGCAGTTTCGGGGTTTTGGAGACCCAGTACTTC. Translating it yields CASSFGVLETQYF.

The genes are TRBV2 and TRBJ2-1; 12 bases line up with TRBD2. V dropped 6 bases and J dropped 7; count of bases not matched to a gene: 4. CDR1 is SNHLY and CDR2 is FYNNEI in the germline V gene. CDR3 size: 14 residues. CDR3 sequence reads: CASRTSGRGNEQFF. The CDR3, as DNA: TGTGCCAGCAGGACTAGCGGGAGAGGGAATGAGCAGTTCTTC.

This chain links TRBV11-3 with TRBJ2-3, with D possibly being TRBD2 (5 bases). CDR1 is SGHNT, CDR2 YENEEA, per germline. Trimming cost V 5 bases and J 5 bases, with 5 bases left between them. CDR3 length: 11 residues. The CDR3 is CASSEGDTQYF. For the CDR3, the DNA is TGTGCCAGCAGCGAGGGAGATACGCAGTATTTT. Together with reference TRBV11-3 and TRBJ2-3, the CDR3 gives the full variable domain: EAGVVQSPRYKIIEKKQPVAFWCNPISGHNTLYWYLQNLGQGPELLIRYENEEAVDDSQLPKDRFSAERLKGVDSTLKIQPAELGDSAVYLCASSEGDTQYFGPGTRLTVL.

The CDR3 DNA sequence: TGTGCCAGCACCTACGACAGGCGCTACACTGAAGCTTTCTTT. Translation: CASTYDRRYTEAFF. The rearrangement links TRBV6-1 to TRBJ1-1, with a possible D match to TRBD1 (6 bases). V lost 7 bases to trimming and J lost 3 bases, with 15 bases between them. The CDR3 runs 14 residues. Germline V gives CDR1 MNHNS, CDR2 SASEGT.

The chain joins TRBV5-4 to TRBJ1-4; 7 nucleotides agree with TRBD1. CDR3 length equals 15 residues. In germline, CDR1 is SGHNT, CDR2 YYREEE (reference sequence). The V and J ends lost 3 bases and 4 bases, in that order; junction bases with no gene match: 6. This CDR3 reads CASSSKGQINEKLFF. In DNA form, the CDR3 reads TGTGCCAGCAGCTCGAAGGGACAGATTAATGAAAAACTGTTTTTT. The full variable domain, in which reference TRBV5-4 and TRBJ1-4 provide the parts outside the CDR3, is ETGVTQSPTHLIKTRGQQVTLRCSSQSGHNTVSWYQQALGQGPQFIFQYYREEENGRGNFPPRFSGLQFPNYSSELNVNALELDDSALYLCASSSKGQINEKLFFGSGTQLSVL.

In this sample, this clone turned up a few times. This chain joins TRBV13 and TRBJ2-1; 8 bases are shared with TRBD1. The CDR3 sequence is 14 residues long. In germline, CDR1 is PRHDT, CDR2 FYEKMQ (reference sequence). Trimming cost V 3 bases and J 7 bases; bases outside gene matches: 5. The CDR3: CASSLQGARNEQFF. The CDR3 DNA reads TGTGCCAGCAGCTTGCAGGGGGCGAGGAATGAGCAGTTCTTC.

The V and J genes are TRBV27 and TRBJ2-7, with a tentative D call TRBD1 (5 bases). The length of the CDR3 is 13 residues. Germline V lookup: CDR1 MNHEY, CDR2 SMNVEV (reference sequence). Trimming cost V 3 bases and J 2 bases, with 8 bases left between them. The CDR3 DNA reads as TGTGCCAGCAGTTTCCGACAGACCTACGAGCAGTACTTC. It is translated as CASSFRQTYEQYF.

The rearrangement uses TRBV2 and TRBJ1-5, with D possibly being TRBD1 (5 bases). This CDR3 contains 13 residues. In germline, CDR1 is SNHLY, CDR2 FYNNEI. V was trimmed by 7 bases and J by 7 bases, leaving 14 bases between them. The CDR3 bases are TGTGCCAGCATGGGGGGGGAGGGACAGCCCCAGCATTTT. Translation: CASMGGEGQPQHF.

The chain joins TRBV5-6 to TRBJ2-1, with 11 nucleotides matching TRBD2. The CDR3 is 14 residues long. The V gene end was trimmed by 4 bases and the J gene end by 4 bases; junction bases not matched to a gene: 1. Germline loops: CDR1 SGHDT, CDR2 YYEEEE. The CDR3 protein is CASSGTSGYNEQFF. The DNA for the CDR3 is TGTGCCAGCAGCGGGACTAGCGGTTACAATGAGCAGTTCTTC.

The CDR3 DNA sequence: TGCGCCAGCAGCGTTGAGAAGTGGAGTGGAAACACCATATATTTT. Its protein is CASSVEKWSGNTIYF. The chain employs TRBV5-1 and TRBJ1-3; D is uncertain. Trimming pared 4 bases from V and 3 bases from J, leaving 14 bases between. CDR1 and CDR2 from the germline V gene are SGHRS and YFSETQ. CDR3 length equals 15 residues.

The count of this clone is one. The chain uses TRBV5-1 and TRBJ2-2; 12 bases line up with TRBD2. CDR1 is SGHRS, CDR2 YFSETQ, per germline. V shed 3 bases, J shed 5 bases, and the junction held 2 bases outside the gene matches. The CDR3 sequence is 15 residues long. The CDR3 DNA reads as TGCGCCAGCAGCTACGGGACTAGCGGGACCGGGGAGCTGTTTTTT. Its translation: CASSYGTSGTGELFF.

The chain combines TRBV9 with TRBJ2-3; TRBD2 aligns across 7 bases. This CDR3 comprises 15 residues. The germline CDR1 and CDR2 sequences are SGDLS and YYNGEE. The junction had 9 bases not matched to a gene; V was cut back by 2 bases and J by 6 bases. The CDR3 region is CASSVGGIPSDTQYF. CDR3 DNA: TGTGCCAGCAGCGTGGGGGGGATTCCCTCGGATACGCAGTATTTT.

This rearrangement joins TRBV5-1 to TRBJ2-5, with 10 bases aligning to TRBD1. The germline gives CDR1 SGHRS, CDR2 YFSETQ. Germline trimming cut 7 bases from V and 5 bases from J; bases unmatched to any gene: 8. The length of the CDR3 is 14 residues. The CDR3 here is CASFPGTGAETQYF. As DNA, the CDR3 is TGCGCCAGCTTTCCCGGGACAGGGGCGGAGACCCAGTACTTC.

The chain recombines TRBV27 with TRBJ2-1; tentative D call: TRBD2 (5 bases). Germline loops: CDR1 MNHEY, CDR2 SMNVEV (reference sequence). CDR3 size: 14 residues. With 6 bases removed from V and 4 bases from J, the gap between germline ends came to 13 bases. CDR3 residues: CASSPGLPYNEQFF. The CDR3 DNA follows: TGTGCCAGCAGCCCCGGACTTCCTTACAATGAGCAGTTCTTC.

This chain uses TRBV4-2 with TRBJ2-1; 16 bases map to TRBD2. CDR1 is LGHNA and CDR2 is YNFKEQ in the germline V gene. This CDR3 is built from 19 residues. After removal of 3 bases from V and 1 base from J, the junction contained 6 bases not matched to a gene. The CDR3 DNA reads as TGTGCCAGCAGCCAGGGACTAGCGGGAGGGATAACTTCCTACAATGAGCAGTTCTTC. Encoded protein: CASSQGLAGGITSYNEQFF.

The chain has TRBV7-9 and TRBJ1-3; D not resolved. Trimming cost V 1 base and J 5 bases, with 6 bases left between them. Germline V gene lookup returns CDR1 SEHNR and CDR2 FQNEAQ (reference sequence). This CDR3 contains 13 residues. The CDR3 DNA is TGTGCCAGCAGCTTAGGGGCGAGAAACACCATATATTTT. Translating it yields CASSLGARNTIYF. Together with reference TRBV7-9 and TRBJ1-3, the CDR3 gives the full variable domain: DTGVSQNPRHKITKRGQNVTFRCDPISEHNRLYWYRQTLGQGPEFLTYFQNEAQLEKSRLLSDRFSAERPKGSFSTLEIQRTEQGDSAMYLCASSLGARNTIYFGEGSWLTVV.

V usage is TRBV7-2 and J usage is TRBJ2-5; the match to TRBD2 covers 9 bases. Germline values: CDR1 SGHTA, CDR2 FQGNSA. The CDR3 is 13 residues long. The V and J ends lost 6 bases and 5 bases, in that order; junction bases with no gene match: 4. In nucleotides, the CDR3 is TGTGCCAGCAGTTCGGGACTAGCTGAGACCCAGTACTTC. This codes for CASSSGLAETQYF.

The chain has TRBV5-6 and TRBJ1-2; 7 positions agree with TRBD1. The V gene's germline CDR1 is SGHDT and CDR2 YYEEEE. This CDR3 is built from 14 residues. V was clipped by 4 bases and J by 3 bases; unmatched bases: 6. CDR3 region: CASSPIGQDYGYTF. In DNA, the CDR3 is TGTGCCAGCAGCCCAATAGGACAGGACTATGGCTACACCTTC.

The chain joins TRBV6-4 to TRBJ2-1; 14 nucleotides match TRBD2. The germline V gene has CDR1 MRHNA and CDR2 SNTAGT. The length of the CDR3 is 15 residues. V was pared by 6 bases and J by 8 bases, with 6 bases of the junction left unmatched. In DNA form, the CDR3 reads TGTGCCAGCAGGGAGACTAGCGGGAGGGCCTATGAGCAGTTCTTC. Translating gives CASRETSGRAYEQFF.

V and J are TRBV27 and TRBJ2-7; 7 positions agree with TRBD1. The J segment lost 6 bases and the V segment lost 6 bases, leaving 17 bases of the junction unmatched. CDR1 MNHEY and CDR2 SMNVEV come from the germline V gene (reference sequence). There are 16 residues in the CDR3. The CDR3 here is CASSLWTGRTPLEQYF. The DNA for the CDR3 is TGTGCCAGCAGCCTATGGACAGGAAGGACCCCCCTCGAGCAGTACTTC.